These 2 T cell receptor beta chains originate from one sample sequenced in a study of regulatory T cells in long-lasting Graves disease. This sample's time point: persistent/refractory GD, antithyroid drugs over 5 years with positive TRAb. PBMCs were the source of the RNA used for TCR sequencing. The TCR beta library used iRepertoire HTBI primers with Arm-PCR amplification of CDR3. MiXCR was run by TCRdb on the multiplex PCR reads, yielding one entry per CDR3 protein. Here the sample spans about 470,000 distinct CDR3 sequences, roughly 20% being singletons. The sample here was peripheral blood mononuclear cells (PBMCs), taken when the disease was refractory, from a patient treated with antithyroid drugs. These receptors all come from a female donor with Graves disease.

The J gene is TRBJ2-7, the V gene TRBV7-9, with 12 bases aligning to TRBD2. CDR1 and CDR2 from the germline V gene are SEHNR and FQNEAQ (reference sequence). J lost 9 bases, V lost 8 bases, and 5 bases had no gene match. The CDR3 contains 12 residues. Here the CDR3 reads CASRTSGIGQYF. Written as DNA, the CDR3 is TGTGCCAGCCGGACTAGCGGGATAGGGCAGTACTTC.

This clonotype occurred once. Since a much larger clone is just one base distant, this may be a read error. The chain couples TRBV7-9 to TRBJ2-7; 7 nucleotides align to TRBD1. V shed 9 bases, J shed 0 bases, and the junction held 5 bases outside the gene matches. The CDR3 has 13 residues. The V gene's germline CDR1 is SEHNR and CDR2 FQNEAQ (reference sequence). Here the CDR3 DNA reads TGTGCCAGTATAGACAGGGACTCCTACGAGCAGTACTTC. It specifies CASIDRDSYEQYF.